The 15 T cell receptor beta chains reported below all come from one sample, sequenced in a study of siplizumab effects on memory and regulatory T cells. The table came from immunoSEQ multiplex PCR; TCRdb's copy has only in-frame clones and leaves some out. Seen here are some 100,000 clones, 90% to 95% observed once, and the top ten hold about 0.16%. The sequencing sample was made of non-Treg CD4+ T cells sorted from blood. The receptors originated from a human donor in good health.

This clone is a singleton in its sample. J is TRBJ1-4 and V is TRBV19, with 9 bases that match TRBD1. The CDR3 spans 15 residues. Germline loops: CDR1 LNHDA, CDR2 SQIVND (reference sequence). V lost 7 bases and J lost 5; bases outside the gene matches: 8. This CDR3 reads CASITTGTGNEKLFF. CDR3 nucleotides: TGTGCCAGTATCACGACCGGGACAGGGAATGAAAAACTGTTTTTT.

The rearrangement links TRBV12-2 to TRBJ1-2; the table's D call, TRBD1, has no DNA check behind it. TRBV12-2 is labeled a pseudogene. This CDR3 is 16 amino acids long. CDR3 protein: CASRLAPGQSNYGYTF. CDR3 DNA sequence: TGTGCAAGTCGCTTAGCCCCAGGACAGTCCAACTATGGCTACACCTTC.

This clone was found once. V is TRBV2 and J is TRBJ1-5, with TRBD1 matching over 8 bases. Germline CDR1 SNHLY, CDR2 FYNNEI. V shed 6 bases, J shed 2 bases, and the junction held 3 bases outside the gene matches. The CDR3 covers 14 residues. CDR3 DNA sequence: TGTGCCAGCAGCGGACAGGGTCGCAATCAGCCCCAGCATTTT. Amino acid sequence: CASSGQGRNQPQHF.

The rearrangement links TRBV2 to TRBJ1-3; D is perhaps TRBD1 (6 bases). The CDR3 runs 14 residues. Germline V CDR1 and CDR2: SNHLY, FYNNEI. Trimming pared 4 bases from V and 2 bases from J, leaving 9 bases between. The CDR3: CASSGDITGNTIYF. The CDR3 bases are TGTGCCAGCAGTGGGGACATAACTGGAAACACCATATATTTT.

The V call is TRBV12-5, the J call TRBJ1-1; tentatively, D is TRBD1 (5 bases). Between the trimmed V and J ends, which lost 2 bases and 3 bases, there was a span of 16 bases. The CDR3 is 16 residues long. Germline values: CDR1 LGHNT, CDR2 FRNRAP. The chain's CDR3 is CASGLSAGEGDTEAFF. The CDR3 bases are TGTGCTAGTGGTTTGTCGGCGGGGGAAGGGGACACTGAAGCTTTCTTT.

This chain connects TRBV19 to TRBJ1-4, with 8 bases identical to TRBD1. Germline loops: CDR1 LNHDA, CDR2 SQIVND (reference sequence). The CDR3 extends over 14 amino acids. Germline trimming cut 3 bases from V and 6 bases from J; bases unmatched to any gene: 3. The CDR3 loop reads CASSMDRVDEKLFF. The CDR3 DNA follows: TGTGCCAGTAGTATGGACAGGGTGGATGAAAAACTGTTTTTT.

The chain is built from TRBV28 and TRBJ2-1, with 7 bases that match TRBD2. This CDR3 region has 14 residues. Germline V gene lookup returns CDR1 MDHEN and CDR2 SYDVKM. Unmatched junction bases numbered 1, after V lost 3 bases and J lost 2 bases. This chain's CDR3 is CASSFGGAYNEQFF. The CDR3 nucleotides are TGTGCCAGCAGTTTTGGGGGGGCCTACAATGAGCAGTTCTTC. Combining the CDR3 with reference TRBV28 and TRBJ2-1 gives the whole variable domain DVKVTQSSRYLVKRTGEKVFLECVQDMDHENMFWYRQDPGLGLRLIYFSYDVKMKEKGDIPEGYSVSREKKERFSLILESASTNQTSMYLCASSFGGAYNEQFFGPGTRLTVL.

The V call is TRBV14, the J call TRBJ2-7; possible D gene TRBD1, 6 bases. In germline, CDR1 is SGHDN, CDR2 FVKESK. Trimming took 7 bases from V and 5 from J, leaving 18 bases between them. This CDR3 is built from 14 residues. The CDR3 loop is CASIIDRLGDEQYF. In DNA form, the CDR3 reads TGTGCCAGCATCATAGACAGGTTAGGCGACGAGCAGTACTTC.

CDR3 in DNA: TGTGCCAGCAGCCTATCTGGGGGCTACACCTTC. Residues: CASSLSGGYTF. The chain couples TRBV6-6 to TRBJ1-2, with no clear D. CDR3 length: 11 amino acids. The V and J ends lost 6 bases and 8 bases respectively, with 10 bases between them. Germline-derived CDR1 and CDR2 are MNHNY and SVGAGI (reference sequence).

The chain uses TRBV15 and TRBJ1-2; the D gene is possibly TRBD1 (5 bases). CDR3 length equals 14 residues. Germline V CDR1 and CDR2: LNHNV, YYDKDF (reference sequence). Trimming took off 3 bases at V and 6 bases at J, with 14 bases between the two ends. CDR3 sequence (DNA): TGTGCCACCAGCAGGGACAAGCTTTCACATGGCTACACCTTC. Protein: CATSRDKLSHGYTF.

The V and J genes are TRBV19 and TRBJ1-1; perhaps TRBD1 as D (6 bases). Germline V gene sequence: CDR1 LNHDA, CDR2 SQIVND (reference sequence). This CDR3 is built from 14 residues. Trimming removed 7 bases at V and 0 bases at J, with 12 bases between. CDR3 coding DNA: TGTGCCAGTACCGAAGGACAGTTGAACACTGAAGCTTTCTTT. This sequence encodes CASTEGQLNTEAFF.

This clone was seen only once. The gene calls are TRBV25-1 and TRBJ1-5; maybe TRBD1 (6 bases). The CDR3 is 16 amino acids. V lost 5 bases, J lost 1 base, and 15 bases lay in between. Germline-derived CDR1 and CDR2 are MGHDK and SYGVNS. The CDR3 reads CASSPSGGPSNQPQHF. In nucleotides, the CDR3 is TGTGCCAGCAGTCCTAGTGGGGGGCCCAGCAATCAGCCCCAGCATTTT.

V usage is TRBV11-3 and J usage is TRBJ2-7; D uncertain. This CDR3 region has 12 residues. V lost 1 base to trimming and J lost 9 bases, with 10 bases between them. Germline V CDR1 and CDR2: SGHNT, YENEEA. The CDR3 reads CASSLATPGQYF. The CDR3 DNA reads as TGTGCCAGCAGCTTAGCCACCCCGGGGCAGTACTTC.

The chain combines TRBV4-3 with TRBJ2-4; 11 nucleotides line up with TRBD1. Trimming took 0 bases from V and 11 from J; bases not matched to a gene: 0. This CDR3 has 13 amino acids. The germline CDR1 and CDR2 sequences are LGHNA and YSLEER. For the CDR3, the DNA is TGCGCCAGCAGCCAAGAGGACAGGGGGCTTCAGTACTTC. It is translated as CASSQEDRGLQYF.

This clone has a handful of counts. The chain has TRBV10-1 and TRBJ1-3; D not resolved. V was trimmed by 0 bases and J by 0 bases, leaving 3 bases between them. CDR3 size: 14 residues. Germline assignment: CDR1 WNHNN and CDR2 SYGVQD (reference sequence). This chain's CDR3 is CASSESGSGNTIYF. CDR3 DNA sequence: TGCGCCAGCAGTGAGTCTGGCTCTGGAAACACCATATATTTT.